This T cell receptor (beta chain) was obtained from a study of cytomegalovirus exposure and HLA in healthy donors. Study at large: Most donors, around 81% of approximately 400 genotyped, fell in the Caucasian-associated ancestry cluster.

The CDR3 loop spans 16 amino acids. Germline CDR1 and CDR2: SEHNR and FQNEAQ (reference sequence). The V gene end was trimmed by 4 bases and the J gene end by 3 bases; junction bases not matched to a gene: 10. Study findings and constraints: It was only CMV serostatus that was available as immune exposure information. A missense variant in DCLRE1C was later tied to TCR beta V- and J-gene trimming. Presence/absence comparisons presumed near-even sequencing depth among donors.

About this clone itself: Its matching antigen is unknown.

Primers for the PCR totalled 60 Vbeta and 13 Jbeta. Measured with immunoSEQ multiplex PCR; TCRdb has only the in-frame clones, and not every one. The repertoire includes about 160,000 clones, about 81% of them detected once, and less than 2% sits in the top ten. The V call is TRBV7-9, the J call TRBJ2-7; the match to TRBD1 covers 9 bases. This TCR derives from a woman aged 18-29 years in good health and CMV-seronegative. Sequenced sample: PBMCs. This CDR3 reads CASSSPGQGSHYEQYF. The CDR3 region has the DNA TGTGCCAGCAGCTCTCCGGGACAGGGTTCTCACTACGAGCAGTACTTC.